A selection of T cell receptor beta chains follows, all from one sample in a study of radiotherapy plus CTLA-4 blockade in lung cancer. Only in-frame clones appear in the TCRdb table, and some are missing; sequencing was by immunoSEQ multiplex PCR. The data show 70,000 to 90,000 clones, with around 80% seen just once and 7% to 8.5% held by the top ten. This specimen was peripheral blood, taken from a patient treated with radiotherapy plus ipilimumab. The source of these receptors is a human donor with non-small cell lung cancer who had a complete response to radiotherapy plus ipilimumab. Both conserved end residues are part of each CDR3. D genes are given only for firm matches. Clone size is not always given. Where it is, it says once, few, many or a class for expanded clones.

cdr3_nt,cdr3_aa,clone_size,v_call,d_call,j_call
TGTGCCAGCAGGGGGGGGACAGGACTGGGCTACACCTTC,CASRGGTGLGYTF,NA,TRBV28,TRBD1,TRBJ1-2
TGTGCCAGCAGCTTAGGGGAGGGGAGGGGGGGCTACACCTTC,CASSLGEGRGGYTF,NA,TRBV11-2,NA,TRBJ1-2
TGTGCCAGCAGTTACCGACAGCTAACCTATGGCTACACCTTC,CASSYRQLTYGYTF,NA,TRBV6-5,NA,TRBJ1-2
TGTGCCAGCAGTACCCGACAGGGGGCAAGCTATGGCTACACCTTC,CASSTRQGASYGYTF,NA,TRBV6-6,TRBD1,TRBJ1-2
TGTGCCAGCGGGGGCTACACCGGGGAGCTGTTTTTT,CASGGYTGELFF,NA,TRBV5-4,NA,TRBJ2-2
TGTGCCATCAGTGATCTTACCCAGAAAGGCTATGGCTACACCTTC,CAISDLTQKGYGYTF,NA,TRBV10-3,NA,TRBJ1-2
TGTGCCTGGAGTGCCGGGATCATGAACACTGAAGCTTTCTTT,CAWSAGIMNTEAFF,NA,TRBV30,NA,TRBJ1-1
TGTGCCAGCAGCTCACCCTTCGACACCGGGGAGCTGTTTTTT,CASSSPFDTGELFF,NA,TRBV5-6,NA,TRBJ2-2
TGTGCCAGCAGCCCCGGGGCCGCGGGAAACACCATATATTTT,CASSPGAAGNTIYF,NA,TRBV7-9,NA,TRBJ1-3
TGTGCCAGCAGCCAAGAGGGTAGGGGGTCTGAAGCTTTCTTT,CASSQEGRGSEAFF,once,TRBV14,NA,TRBJ1-1
TGTGCCAGCAGCGTAGGGATGGGCTCTGGAAACACCATATATTTT,CASSVGMGSGNTIYF,NA,TRBV9,NA,TRBJ1-3
TGTGCCAGCAGCTTAGGGGGTGCGGTTAGCTCCTACAATGAGCAGTTCTTC,CASSLGGAVSSYNEQFF,NA,TRBV7-9,NA,TRBJ2-1
TGTGCCAGCAAACTAGACTGGGGGAACACTGAAGCTTTCTTT,CASKLDWGNTEAFF,few,TRBV6-5,NA,TRBJ1-1
TGTGTCAGCAGCCAAGCTGGGGAATACAATGAGCAGTTCTTC,CVSSQAGEYNEQFF,NA,TRBV11-3,NA,TRBJ2-1
TGTGCCAGCAGCTTCGGGGCAGGGATCGGCTACACCTTC,CASSFGAGIGYTF,NA,TRBV7-2,NA,TRBJ1-2
TGTGCCAGCAGCCCAACAGGGGTTGGATCCTACGAGCAGTACTTC,CASSPTGVGSYEQYF,NA,TRBV5-6,TRBD1,TRBJ2-7
TGTGCCGCCAGTTGGGGGGCATCGACAGATACGCAGTATTTT,CAASWGASTDTQYF,NA,TRBV19,NA,TRBJ2-3
TGTGCCAGCAGCTTGGGCAGGGCCAATGAGCAGTTCTTC,CASSLGRANEQFF,NA,TRBV5-4,NA,TRBJ2-1
TGTGCCAGCAGCTTTGACAGGTTCAATCAGCCCCAGCATTTT,CASSFDRFNQPQHF,NA,TRBV7-8,NA,TRBJ1-5
TGTGCCAGCAGCTACCGGGGAGTGCAGTTCTTC,CASSYRGVQFF,NA,TRBV11-3,NA,TRBJ2-1
TGTGCCAGCAGCTTAGGGGTAGCGGGATACAATGAGCAGTTCTTC,CASSLGVAGYNEQFF,NA,TRBV11-2,TRBD2,TRBJ2-1
TGCGCCAGCAGCCAAGATCTCCCAGGGGCGGCGGTGACTAATGAAAAACTGTTTTTT,CASSQDLPGAAVTNEKLFF,few,TRBV4-3,NA,TRBJ1-4
TGTGCCAGCAGCGTGGGGTTTTGGGCTTCGAACACTGAAGCTTTCTTT,CASSVGFWASNTEAFF,NA,TRBV9,NA,TRBJ1-1
TGTGCTAGTGGCTACAGCAACTATGGCTACACCTTC,CASGYSNYGYTF,NA,TRBV12-5,NA,TRBJ1-2
TGTGCCAGTAGTGCCTCTAGACGGTGGCAGAACACTGAAGCTTTCTTT,CASSASRRWQNTEAFF,once,TRBV19,NA,TRBJ1-1
TGTGCCAGCAGCCCAAGAGGGAGGGGGGGAAACTATGGCTACACCTTC,CASSPRGRGGNYGYTF,NA,TRBV5-6,NA,TRBJ1-2
TGTGCCAGCAGCCATCTACAGGGACGGGTAGACACTGAAGCTTTCTTT,CASSHLQGRVDTEAFF,few,TRBV5-4,NA,TRBJ1-1
TGTGCCAGCTCACCAATGAGTCGGGACACCTTCTTGAACACTGAAGCTTTCTTT,CASSPMSRDTFLNTEAFF,NA,TRBV18,NA,TRBJ1-1
TGTGCCAGCAGCTTTGGGACAGAGAATTCACCCCTCCACTTT,CASSFGTENSPLHF,medium-sized,TRBV5-6,TRBD1,TRBJ1-6
TGTGCCAGCAGTGATCAGACTAGCGGAGTCACAGATACGCAGTATTTT,CASSDQTSGVTDTQYF,NA,TRBV28,TRBD2,TRBJ2-3
TGTGCCAGCAGTTACTCGATAGTTAGCGTGTGGGAGCTGTTTTTT,CASSYSIVSVWELFF,NA,TRBV6-5,NA,TRBJ2-2
TGTGCCAGCAGCTTGGCAGGGTCCAACTATGGCTACACCTTC,CASSLAGSNYGYTF,NA,TRBV5-5,NA,TRBJ1-2
TGCAGCGTTGGTAGGAGGGCAAGCACAGATACGCAGTATTTT,CSVGRRASTDTQYF,once,TRBV29-1,NA,TRBJ2-3
TGTGCCAGCAGCTTAGGTCCGACAGGGAGTTCCTACGAGCAGTACTTC,CASSLGPTGSSYEQYF,NA,TRBV7-2,TRBD1,TRBJ2-7
TGTGCCAGCAGGGCCCGCGGGGGGTACAATGAGCAGTTCTTC,CASRARGGYNEQFF,few,TRBV2,TRBD2,TRBJ2-1
TGTGCCATAAAACAGGGCCCCGCTAACACCGGGGAGCTGTTTTTT,CAIKQGPANTGELFF,NA,TRBV6-5,NA,TRBJ2-2
TGTGCCAGCAGCGTAGTAGCTAGCGGGATGAATGAGCAGTTCTTC,CASSVVASGMNEQFF,NA,TRBV9,TRBD2,TRBJ2-1
TGTGCCATCAGTGAGTACGAGTGGAGCACTGAAGCTTTCTTT,CAISEYEWSTEAFF,NA,TRBV10-3,NA,TRBJ1-1
TGTGCCAGCAGACGGGGTTCGAACACCGGGGAGCTGTTTTTT,CASRRGSNTGELFF,NA,TRBV9,NA,TRBJ2-2
TGTGCTAGCAGCTTAGAGGCAGGGGCCACAGATACGCAGTATTTT,CASSLEAGATDTQYF,NA,TRBV7-7,NA,TRBJ2-3
TGTGCCAGCAGCTTGGGGCAGGGGGACAATGAAAAACTGTTTTTT,CASSLGQGDNEKLFF,NA,TRBV5-8,TRBD1,TRBJ1-4
TGCGCCAGCAGCCAAGACGGGGCAGGAATGAACACTGAAGCTTTCTTT,CASSQDGAGMNTEAFF,NA,TRBV4-3,NA,TRBJ1-1
TGTGCCAGCAGCTTCTCCCTTAGCGGGAGTGAGCAAGAGACCCAGTACTTC,CASSFSLSGSEQETQYF,few,TRBV11-3,TRBD2,TRBJ2-5